This T cell receptor beta chain was sequenced for a study of metastatic and nonmetastatic thyroid tumors. Findings and caveats of the study: Across blood and tumor, TCR beta diversity in malignant thyroid tumors was reportedly significantly higher than in benign nodules.

All patients were treatment-naive before thyroid surgery. TCRdb re-processed the PCR reads through MiXCR. The table lists some 42,000 clones, around 27% of them singletons. With regard to this clone: Antigen specificity is unknown.

This receptor was taken from a male donor with papillary thyroid cancer or a benign thyroid nodule (not recorded which). Some clones in this sample may be carry-over from other donors' samples. Input material: blood.

The CDR3 loop is CSARDTGPARAFF. DNA for the CDR3: TGCAGTGCTAGAGATACGGGACCAGCCCGAGCTTTCTTT. This rearrangement joins TRBV20-1 to TRBJ1-1; tentatively, D is TRBD1 (5 bases). V lost 0 bases and J 10 bases, leaving 15 bases between the germline ends. Germline loops: CDR1 DFQATT, CDR2 SNEGSKA (reference sequence). The CDR3 is 13 amino acids.